These 30 T cell receptor beta chains were sequenced from one sample in a study of cytomegalovirus exposure and HLA in healthy donors listed by TCRdb under 2017. The protocol used for the library was the immunoSEQ multiplex PCR assay. A mixture of 60 forward primers for TCR Vbeta segments and 13 reverse primers for TCR Jbeta segments was used in the multiplex PCR. The clones in this table, taken by TCRdb from immuneACCESS, are in-frame only. Not every clone is retained; where verified, under half of the shortfall comes from an unresolved V gene, and the cause of the rest is unknown. Within this sample are over 150,000 clones, with roughly three quarters of them counted one time only. 6% to 8% of the sample is held by the ten biggest clonotypes. What was sequenced was PBMCs. Every receptor here comes from a male donor in good health and CMV-seropositive.

The chain combines TRBV30 with TRBJ1-2; D unresolved. Germline CDR1 and CDR2: GTSNPN and SVGIG (reference sequence). Trimming removed 4 bases from V and 8 bases from J, with 11 bases in between. The CDR3 runs to 11 residues. CDR3 amino acids: CAWTGPKGYTF. For the CDR3, the DNA is TGTGCCTGGACCGGTCCCAAGGGCTACACCTTC.

The CDR3 loop is CASSLVENSPLHF. The CDR3 DNA reads TGTGCCAGCAGCTTAGTCGAGAATTCACCCCTCCACTTT. The rearrangement joins TRBV11-2 to TRBJ1-6; D uncertain. V was cut by 1 base and J by 7 bases, with 5 bases left in between. In germline, CDR1 is SGHAT, CDR2 FQNNGV. The CDR3 is made up of 13 amino acids.

The chain is built from TRBV9 and TRBJ2-1, with D possibly TRBD2 on 7 matching bases. Germline V gene lookup returns CDR1 SGDLS and CDR2 YYNGEE. CDR3 length equals 15 residues. V lost 0 bases, J lost 9 bases, and 16 bases lay in between. The CDR3 DNA follows: TGTGCCAGCAGCGTAGGGGGGGGCCTGCCCGCTGAGCAGTTCTTC. It codes for CASSVGGGLPAEQFF.

The chain joins TRBV9 to TRBJ1-4; D remains ambiguous. The V gene lost 0 bases and the J gene lost 7 bases, with 7 bases spanning the gap. Germline CDR1 and CDR2: SGDLS and YYNGEE. The CDR3 contains 13 residues. This chain's CDR3 is CASSVGGIEKLFF. CDR3 DNA sequence: TGTGCCAGCAGCGTAGGAGGGATTGAAAAACTGTTTTTT.

The chain joins TRBV21-1 to TRBJ1-1. TRBV21-1 is given as a pseudogene. This CDR3 spans 12 amino acids. The CDR3 here is CASSKSGGQAFF. CDR3 bases: TGTGCCAGCAGCAAAAGTGGAGGCCAAGCTTTCTTT.

The genes are TRBV9 and TRBJ2-2; the D gene is possibly TRBD1 (6 bases). The V end lost 3 bases, the J end lost 0 bases, and 15 bases lay between the germline ends. The CDR3 is made up of 17 amino acids. Germline V lookup: CDR1 SGDLS, CDR2 YYNGEE. The chain's CDR3 is CASSARTTGPNTGELFF. CDR3 bases: TGTGCCAGCAGCGCCAGAACCACAGGGCCGAACACCGGGGAGCTGTTTTTT.

The chain joins TRBV7-2 to TRBJ2-2; unclear D gene. V was pared by 0 bases and J by 1 base, with 9 bases between. This CDR3 is 16 amino acids long. CDR1 is SGHTA and CDR2 is FQGNSA in the germline V gene. The CDR3 region is CASSLAAERNTGELFF. The CDR3 DNA reads TGTGCCAGCAGCTTAGCGGCAGAAAGGAACACCGGGGAGCTGTTTTTT.

The V gene is TRBV6-4, the J gene TRBJ1-3; D is unresolved. The length of the CDR3 is 14 residues. Germline CDR1 is MRHNA and CDR2 is SNTAGT. V gave up 2 bases and J gave up 3 bases, with 8 bases separating them. The DNA for the CDR3 is TGTGCCAGCAGTGACGGGCGGGATGGAAACACCATATATTTT. The encoded protein is CASSDGRDGNTIYF.

The gene calls are TRBV28 and TRBJ1-5; perhaps TRBD1 as D (5 bases). The CDR3 loop spans 15 amino acids. V lost 6 bases, J lost 2 bases, and 14 bases lay in between. The germline V gene encodes CDR1 MDHEN and CDR2 SYDVKM. As DNA, the CDR3 is TGTGCCAGCAGCAAGCGGGGGTTGGGCAATCAGCCCCAGCATTTT. Protein product: CASSKRGLGNQPQHF.

This clone was seen more than once but under ten times. The chain links TRBV5-1 to TRBJ1-1, with TRBD1 as a possible D gene (5 bases). V was pared by 3 bases and J by 2 bases, with 11 bases between. The CDR3 loop spans 14 amino acids. CDR1 is SGHRS, CDR2 YFSETQ, per germline. The CDR3 region has the DNA TGCGCCAGCAGCTCCCGACAGAGTAACACTGAAGCTTTCTTT. Protein product: CASSSRQSNTEAFF.

This clone was counted between two and nine times. V and J are TRBV2 and TRBJ1-6; a weak D match, TRBD1 (6 bases). Trimming stripped 4 bases from V and 9 bases from J, with 13 bases between. CDR1 and CDR2 (germline): SNHLY, FYNNEI. The CDR3 is made up of 14 amino acids. DNA of the CDR3: TGTGCCAGCAGTGCCGGGACAATGACTTCACCCCTCCACTTT. Encoded protein: CASSAGTMTSPLHF. The whole variable domain, remainder taken from reference TRBV2 and TRBJ1-6, is EPEVTQTPSHQVTQMGQEVILRCVPISNHLYFYWYRQILGQKVEFLVSFYNNEISEKSEIFDDQFSVERPDGSNFTLKIRSTKLEDSAMYFCASSAGTMTSPLHFGNGTRLTVT.

The chain combines TRBV5-6 with TRBJ1-1; D not resolved. Germline V gives CDR1 SGHDT, CDR2 YYEEEE. Trimming took off 2 bases at V and 5 bases at J, with 13 bases between the two ends. The CDR3 totals 14 residues. CDR3 amino acids: CASSLIKVRTEAFF. CDR3 DNA sequence: TGTGCCAGCAGCTTAATTAAGGTGCGGACTGAAGCTTTCTTT.

This chain uses TRBV5-6 with TRBJ2-3; perhaps TRBD1 as D (6 bases). This CDR3 is built from 15 residues. Germline loops: CDR1 SGHDT, CDR2 YYEEEE. Deletions cut 3 bases from V and 1 base from J, with 12 bases between. CDR3 residues: CASSYGTFRTDTQYF. For the CDR3, the DNA is TGTGCCAGCAGCTACGGGACATTTCGCACAGATACGCAGTATTTT.

This sequence joins TRBV2 and TRBJ2-2, with D uncertain. The V gene's germline CDR1 is SNHLY and CDR2 FYNNEI. V lost 3 bases to trimming and J lost 1 base, with 15 bases between them. CDR3 length equals 17 residues. The CDR3 loop is CASSDEVSLLNTGELFF. CDR3 coding DNA: TGTGCCAGCAGTGATGAGGTCAGTTTATTGAACACCGGGGAGCTGTTTTTT.

The chain employs TRBV19 and TRBJ2-2, with D possibly TRBD1 on 5 matching bases. The CDR3 is 13 amino acids. Germline V CDR1 and CDR2: LNHDA, SQIVND (reference sequence). V was shortened by 8 bases and J by 6 bases, with 13 bases between the two germline ends. The CDR3 reads CASSRQPAGELFF. The CDR3 region has the DNA TGTGCCAGTTCTCGACAGCCCGCCGGGGAGCTGTTTTTT. Full variable domain (outside the CDR3, taken from reference TRBV19 and TRBJ2-2): DGGITQSPKYLFRKEGQNVTLSCEQNLNHDAMYWYRQDPGQGLRLIYYSQIVNDFQKGDIAEGYSVSREKKESFPLTVTSAQKNPTAFYLCASSRQPAGELFFGEGSRLTVL.

CDR3 sequence: CASSGTTYEQYF. CDR3 nucleotides: TGTGCCAGCAGTGGGACTACCTACGAGCAGTACTTC. The rearrangement joins TRBV6-6 to TRBJ2-7; 7 nucleotides align to TRBD2. This CDR3 contains 12 residues. V trimming: 5 bases; J trimming: 2 bases; junction bases outside the gene matches: 0. CDR1 MNHNY and CDR2 SVGAGI come from the germline V gene (reference sequence).

The chain is built from TRBV9 and TRBJ2-5; the D gene is possibly TRBD2 (6 bases). Germline V gene lookup returns CDR1 SGDLS and CDR2 YYNGEE. CDR3 length: 15 residues. Trimming left V 3 bases short and J 5 bases short, with 17 bases between. DNA of the CDR3: TGTGCCAGCAGCGCCGGAGGGGTAGTGGAGGAGACCCAGTACTTC. It encodes CASSAGGVVEETQYF.

J is TRBJ1-1 and V is TRBV2; 7 bases are a match to TRBD1. There are 14 residues in the CDR3. V lost 7 bases and J lost 3; bases outside the gene matches: 8. Germline assignment: CDR1 SNHLY and CDR2 FYNNEI. DNA for the CDR3: TGTGCCAGCATATTTGGACAGGAGGACACTGAAGCTTTCTTT. It translates to CASIFGQEDTEAFF.

CDR3 bases: TGTGCCAGCAGCCATCCTTCCAGGGGAGACTACGAGCAGTACTTC. It specifies CASSHPSRGDYEQYF. The chain employs TRBV14 and TRBJ2-7; D may be TRBD1 (6 bases). The V end was cut by 3 bases, the J end by 3 bases, with 15 bases between. This CDR3 has 15 amino acids. CDR1 and CDR2 from the germline V gene are SGHDN and FVKESK.

J is TRBJ1-2 and V is TRBV6-5; 10 nucleotides agree with TRBD1. CDR1 MNHEY and CDR2 SVGAGI come from the germline V gene. The CDR3 loop spans 14 amino acids. The V and J ends lost 2 bases and 8 bases, in that order; junction bases with no gene match: 5. CDR3 nucleotides: TGTGCCAGCAGTTACATTGGGACAGGGGACGGCTACACCTTC. Protein sequence: CASSYIGTGDGYTF.

The chain carries TRBV11-2 and TRBJ2-7; 7 nucleotides match TRBD1. V lost 4 bases to trimming and J lost 10 bases; unmatched junction nucleotides: 10. The length of the CDR3 is 13 residues. Germline loops: CDR1 SGHAT, CDR2 FQNNGV. CDR3 sequence (DNA): TGTGCCAGCAGCTCCAACAGGGGCCAATTTCAGTACTTC. Protein sequence: CASSSNRGQFQYF. Using reference TRBV11-2 and TRBJ2-7 for the parts outside the CDR3, the full variable domain is EAGVAQSPRYKIIEKRQSVAFWCNPISGHATLYWYQQILGQGPKLLIQFQNNGVVDDSQLPKDRFSAERLKGVDSTLKIQPAKLEDSAVYLCASSSNRGQFQYFGPGTRLTVT.

This clone was found a few times. CDR3 in DNA: TGTGCCAGCAGCATGGGACAGGGAGAGTTCTACGAGCAGTACTTC. Protein product: CASSMGQGEFYEQYF. This chain joins TRBV5-4 and TRBJ2-7; 9 bases are a match to TRBD1. The V and J ends lost 4 bases and 3 bases, in that order; junction bases with no gene match: 8. Germline CDR1 is SGHNT and CDR2 is YYREEE (reference sequence). CDR3 size: 15 residues. Together with reference TRBV5-4 and TRBJ2-7, the CDR3 gives the full variable domain: ETGVTQSPTHLIKTRGQQVTLRCSSQSGHNTVSWYQQALGQGPQFIFQYYREEENGRGNFPPRFSGLQFPNYSSELNVNALELDDSALYLCASSMGQGEFYEQYFGPGTRLTVT.

This clone was seen only a few times. CDR3 amino acids: CASSPRGGGGYGYTF. CDR3 DNA sequence: TGTGCCAGCAGTCCTCGTGGGGGCGGGGGCTATGGCTACACCTTC. V is TRBV6-1 and J is TRBJ1-2, with D maybe TRBD1 (6 bases). With 5 bases removed from V and 4 bases from J, the gap between germline ends came to 17 bases. Germline assignment: CDR1 MNHNS and CDR2 SASEGT. This CDR3 region has 15 residues.

The chain carries TRBV30 and TRBJ2-3; 9 bases are shared with TRBD2. The CDR3 extends over 19 amino acids. Germline V gives CDR1 GTSNPN, CDR2 SVGIG (reference sequence). V lost 0 bases and J lost 0; bases outside the gene matches: 13. The CDR3 bases are TGTGCCTGGAGTGTCTTCAGCGGGGGGCTCTTACCTAGCACAGATACGCAGTATTTT. It specifies CAWSVFSGGLLPSTDTQYF.

This clone came up a few times. This sequence joins TRBV6-1 and TRBJ2-5; tentatively, D is TRBD2 (5 bases). V was trimmed by 6 bases and J by 4 bases, leaving 9 bases between them. CDR3 length equals 12 residues. From germline, CDR1 is MNHNS and CDR2 SASEGT. Here the CDR3 DNA reads TGTGCCAGCAGGGACTTGGGAGAGACCCAGTACTTC. This gives the protein CASRDLGETQYF.

CDR3 region: CASSSPGVDYNEQFF. The CDR3 DNA follows: TGTGCCAGCAGCAGCCCAGGGGTCGACTACAATGAGCAGTTCTTC. The rearrangement joins TRBV5-8 to TRBJ2-1, with TRBD1 as a possible D gene (6 bases). Germline CDR1 reads SGHTS; CDR2 reads YDEGEE. The CDR3 length is 15 residues. V shed 4 bases and J shed 3 bases, with 14 bases lying between them.

This clone occurred a few times. The rearrangement uses TRBV2 and TRBJ1-2; 7 nucleotides align to TRBD1. Germline lookup yields CDR1 SNHLY and CDR2 FYNNEI. This CDR3 spans 13 amino acids. V lost 3 bases and J lost 8; bases outside the gene matches: 6. The DNA for the CDR3 is TGTGCCAGCAGTGATAGGAGGGGGCAGGGCTACACCTTC. Protein: CASSDRRGQGYTF.

The chain employs TRBV6-1 and TRBJ1-2; 8 nucleotides line up with TRBD1. The CDR3 extends over 16 amino acids. J gave up 8 bases and V 2 bases, and 13 bases lay outside the gene matches. Germline CDR1 reads MNHNS; CDR2 reads SASEGT. This chain's CDR3 is CASSEITVRTGQGYTF. CDR3 nucleotide sequence: TGTGCCAGCAGTGAAATAACAGTTAGGACAGGGCAGGGCTACACCTTC.

This rearrangement joins TRBV5-6 to TRBJ2-1; D remains ambiguous. The CDR3 is made up of 12 amino acids. Germline CDR1 reads SGHDT; CDR2 reads YYEEEE. Trimming shortened V by 0 bases and J by 9 bases, and 7 bases separated the two germline ends. The CDR3 reads CASSLGSSEQFF. CDR3 coding DNA: TGTGCCAGCAGCTTGGGGTCGAGTGAGCAGTTCTTC.

The chain combines TRBV12-2 with TRBJ2-1; the D segment call TRBD1 is taken from the table without a DNA check. TRBV12-2 is a known pseudogene. The CDR3 has 15 residues. CDR3 DNA sequence: TGTGCAAGTCGGCTGGGACAGGGGGATTACAATGAGCAGTTCTTC. This codes for CASRLGQGDYNEQFF.